This is a list of T cell receptor beta chains from one sample in a study of blood T cell repertoires in COVID-19. Sequencing used immunoSEQ multiplex PCR; TCRdb keeps in-frame clones, though not all of them. Of fewer than 600,000 clones listed, roughly 87% are singletons. Material for sequencing was peripheral blood. These receptors were taken from a man aged 18 to 30 with COVID-19, enrolled during active disease. The CDR3 runs from the conserved cysteine through the conserved F or W.

cdr3_length j_call v_call cdr3_aa
15 TRBJ2-1 TRBV6-5 CASRTSGNTYNEQFF
14 TRBJ1-6 TRBV30 CAWSVSQGGSPLHF
16 TRBJ2-2 TRBV11-2 CASSLRTAPNTGELFF
14 TRBJ2-7 TRBV2 CASRGTGKAYEQYF
16 TRBJ2-3 TRBV11-2 CASSLVSGGPTDTQYF
13 TRBJ2-7 TRBV29-1 CSGSSGTGYEQYF
13 TRBJ2-3 TRBV19 CASSTSEADTQYF
12 TRBJ2-1 TRBV7-3 CASSLDSFFLFF
15 TRBJ2-6 TRBV6-5 CASRKNRDGANVLTF
14 TRBJ2-2 TRBV2 CASSERTGTGELFF
13 TRBJ2-2 TRBV19 CASSIAFGGELFF
15 TRBJ1-6 TRBV11-2 CASSSLLGTGISLHF
17 TRBJ1-2 TRBV19 CASSPSGTGRMHYGYTF
15 TRBJ1-5 TRBV24-1 CATVRTNRSNQPQHF
14 TRBJ1-2 TRBV2 CASSVQGANYGYTF
14 TRBJ2-2 TRBV2 CASSSTGHTGELFF
14 TRBJ1-1 TRBV2 CASSEVGQGEGAFF
14 TRBJ1-6 TRBV3-1/TRBV3-2 CASADSSYNSPLHF
12 TRBJ1-6 TRBV6-1 CASSEGGSPLHF
13 TRBJ2-1 TRBV7-9 CASSLVSGDEQFF
13 TRBJ2-2 TRBV7-9 CASSSGGTGELFF
14 TRBJ2-7 TRBV7-8 CASSLSTPTYEQYF
20 TRBJ1-3 TRBV14 CASSQVEPGQGSLSGNTIYF
15 TRBJ2-3 TRBV7-3 CASSSGLEFRGTQYF
17 TRBJ2-3 TRBV28 CASSSYLTAGSTDTQYF
15 TRBJ2-5 TRBV11-2 CASSLLAGVGETQYF
13 TRBJ2-1 TRBV2 CASKRGLLNEQFF
14 TRBJ1-1 TRBV10-3 CASSEQGKNTEAFF
14 TRBJ2-2 TRBV3-1/TRBV3-2 CASSRGTVAGELFF
13 TRBJ2-3 TRBV12-5 CASGFQVADTQYF
13 TRBJ2-7 TRBV12-3/TRBV12-4 CASSRRKSYEQYF
14 TRBJ1-2 TRBV19 CASSAGQGTYGYTF
15 TRBJ2-7 TRBV5-1 CASSLDGTGRHEQYF
13 TRBJ1-2 TRBV5-4 CASSRGDRLGYTF
12 TRBJ2-5 TRBV29-1 CSVEVGRETQYF
15 TRBJ1-1 TRBV12-5 CASGSRQGSATEAFF
13 TRBJ1-1 TRBV12-3/TRBV12-4 CAISNRGRPEAFF
17 TRBJ2-1 TRBV4-1 CASSLFGRDRGSSEQFF
16 TRBJ1-2 TRBV11-3 CASSSVSPGQAYGYTF
15 TRBJ2-3 TRBV2 CASQNLAGGPDTQYF
14 TRBJ2-7 TRBV11-1 CASSQDRGGVEQYF
12 TRBJ1-1 TRBV19 CATGTGWTEAFF
15 TRBJ2-1 TRBV2 CASSPDRAGYNEQFF
13 TRBJ2-1 TRBV7-2 CASSLLSGGEQFF
17 TRBJ2-7 TRBV2 CASTQLAGGPWSYEQYF
15 TRBJ2-1 TRBV18 CASSQGRGANLEQFF